This TCR beta chain originates from a study of T cell repertoires and HLA-DP antigens. Study in general: DNA input averaged 218.4 ng in sorted CD137+CD4+ and roughly 1.2 ug in pre-culture CD4+.

CD4+ T cells, purified by negative selection, averaged roughly 98% purity. Purity of the untouched CD4+ T cells was roughly 98%. Clones were sequenced by immunoSEQ multiplex PCR, and TCRdb holds only the in-frame ones, with some missing. The data show almost 90,000 clones, with around nine tenths seen just once and 1.7% held by the top ten. In the case of this clone: Its antigen is currently unknown.

The CDR3 has 14 residues. Between the trimmed V and J ends, which lost 0 bases and 6 bases, there was a span of 12 bases. Germline assignment: CDR1 LNHDA and CDR2 SQIVND (reference sequence). The V and J genes are TRBV19 and TRBJ2-7, with D maybe TRBD1 (6 bases). The sequenced material came from CD4+ T cells from PBMCs. This receptor was taken from a man aged 45-65 years in good health and CMV-seronegative. Here the CDR3 DNA reads TGTGCCAGTAGTATAGAGGGACATATCGGCGAGCAGTACTTC. It translates to CASSIEGHIGEQYF.